Within the sample, the clone carrying this T cell receptor beta chain is medium-sized (0.01 to 0.1%). The data were taken from a study of tumor-infiltrating lymphocytes in oesophageal squamous cell carcinoma. Germline CDR1 reads MDHEN; CDR2 reads SYDVKM. The CDR3 consists of 19 residues. J lost 0 bases, V lost 6 bases, and 17 bases had no gene match. A single record per CDR3 protein comes from TCRdb applying MiXCR to the PCR reads. The table records 9,500 to 15,000 distinct CDR3 sequences, 55% to 60% of them present only once. The source material was esophageal tumor tissue. The chain is built from TRBV28 and TRBJ2-3; 8 bases map to TRBD2. The TCR comes from a female donor with esophageal squamous cell carcinoma. The CDR3 reads CASRSSYLASGRSTDTQYF. The CDR3 nucleotides read TGTGCCAGCAGATCCTCCTACCTCGCGAGCGGGAGAAGCACAGATACGCAGTATTTT.